What follows describes a single T cell receptor (beta chain). This clonotype was seen a few times. Its antigen specificity is not known. No base quality information exists; no much larger clone differs at one position. The instrument given in TCRdb is Illumina MiSeq. TCRdb reworked the public reads: Q25 trimming with fastp, MiXCR clone assembly, productive beta chains retained. Every entry covers one CDR3 protein and lists the most common genes and DNA from its rows. This sample gives 50,000 to 65,000 distinct CDR3 sequences in total; around 20% of them show up just once. Together, the top ten hold less than 2.5% of the sample. V gives up 0 bases and J gives up 4 bases, and the segment between their germline ends measures 4 bases. Sequences MGHRA (CDR1) and YSYEKL (CDR2) are obtained from the germline V gene. The CDR3 measures 12 amino acids from cysteine to phenylalanine. Of all the DNA, just the CDR3 is kept, 36 bases in frame from base 1.

The source of the sample is a study of lung T cells in sarcoidosis with Löfgren's syndrome (dated by TCRdb to 2016 to 2017). In the study overall: Sarcoidosis was characterized as a granulomatous, predominantly pulmonary disease marked by accumulation of CD4+ T cells in bronchoalveolar lavage fluid. The repertoire analyses centered on Lofgren's syndrome patients. The study at large found these results: The study only suggested recognition of a sarcoidosis-associated antigen, and the antigen remained putative and unidentified. Sharing of TRAV12-1 and TRBV2 CDR3 motifs among multiple Lofgren's syndrome patients was reported, suggesting public CD4+ TCR repertoires. Compared with control subjects, Lofgren's syndrome patients were reported to have TRAV12-1 and TRBV2 as the most expanded V gene segments. Analysis of alphabeta pairing showed that TRAV12-1 paired preferentially with TRBV2, and the TCRs formed by this pairing showed CDR3 homology.

This TCR was recovered from a human donor with sarcoidosis (Löfgren's syndrome or another form), or a control subject (not recorded which). The rearrangement combines TRBV4-1 with TRBJ2-7; the D gene lacks a confident call. The sample comprised CD4+ T cells from PBMCs. The CDR3 has the sequence CASSQDLYEQYF. Here is the DNA: TGCGCCAGCAGCCAAGATCTATACGAGCAGTACTTC.